One and the same sample provided the 15 T cell receptor beta chains below, sequenced in a study of T cells in Graves' hyperthyroidism and ophthalmopathy. Amplification targeted TCR beta CDR3 regions from RNA transcripts. Using the HTBI primer set, a first-round RT-PCR was run on the TCR CDR3. TCRdb passed the multiplex PCR reads through MiXCR, listing each CDR3 protein once. The sample yields over 700,000 distinct CDR3 sequences, roughly 40% seen once. Sequencing used blood. The receptor set was obtained from a man in his late teens or twenties with Graves' hyperthyroidism.

The chain carries TRBV29-1 and TRBJ2-7; TRBD2 might be the D (6 bases). The CDR3 has 12 amino acids. Deletions cut 4 bases from V and 7 bases from J, with 14 bases between. From germline, CDR1 is SQVTM and CDR2 ANQGSEA. The CDR3 DNA follows: TGCAGCGTTGGCGGCAGCGGGCATGAGCAGTACTTC. This codes for CSVGGSGHEQYF.

This clonotype has at least ten counts. The chain uses TRBV2 and TRBJ1-1; D is ambiguous. The CDR3 contains 13 residues. Germline CDR1 is SNHLY and CDR2 is FYNNEI. Trimming left V 7 bases short and J 0 bases short, with 9 bases between. The CDR3 DNA sequence: TGTGCCAGCACGCCCTCGCTGAACACTGAAGCTTTCTTT. The encoded protein is CASTPSLNTEAFF.

At least ten counts were recorded for this clonotype. The V and J genes are TRBV2 and TRBJ1-2; 9 bases are shared with TRBD1. Germline CDR1 reads SNHLY; CDR2 reads FYNNEI. This CDR3 comprises 14 residues. The V segment lost 8 bases and the J segment 6 bases; nucleotides outside the gene matches: 10. The CDR3, as DNA: TGTGCCAGCCGGGACAGGGTATTCAAGGATGGCTACACCTTC. This sequence encodes CASRDRVFKDGYTF.

This clonotype was seen repeatedly, ten times or more. This sequence joins TRBV7-6 and TRBJ1-1, with a possible D match to TRBD1 (6 bases). Trimming cost V 5 bases and J 1 base, with 11 bases left between them. Germline V lookup: CDR1 SGHVS, CDR2 FNYEAQ. CDR3 length: 14 residues. CDR3 amino acids: CASSGMTGNTEAFF. The CDR3 coding sequence is TGTGCCAGCAGCGGCATGACAGGGAACACTGAAGCTTTCTTT.

This clonotype was counted once. J is TRBJ2-3 and V is TRBV20-1; 7 bases agree with TRBD2. The CDR3 length is 13 residues. Germline V CDR1 and CDR2: DFQATT, SNEGSKA (reference sequence). CDR3: CRAPGGRTDTQYF. CDR3 sequence (DNA): TGCAGGGCACCGGGAGGACGGACAGATACGCAGTATTTT.

This clonotype was seen a few times. The V gene is TRBV5-1, the J gene TRBJ2-2; D unresolved. Germline values: CDR1 SGHRS, CDR2 YFSETQ. V lost 6 bases and J 0 bases, leaving 12 bases between the germline ends. The CDR3 covers 15 residues. This CDR3 is CASKNGLTNTGELFF. CDR3 sequence (DNA): TGCGCCAGCAAGAACGGCTTAACGAACACCGGGGAGCTGTTTTTT.

This clonotype occurred a few times. The genes are TRBV7-9 and TRBJ2-7, with D perhaps TRBD1 (7 bases). The V gene lost 6 bases and the J gene lost 3 bases, with 18 bases spanning the gap. This CDR3 region has 15 residues. CDR1 SEHNR and CDR2 FQNEAQ come from the germline V gene (reference sequence). For the CDR3, the DNA is TGTGCCAGCAGTGACCAGGGGGGTCGGAACTACGAGCAGTACTTC. Its protein is CASSDQGGRNYEQYF.

J is TRBJ1-1 and V is TRBV12-3 or TRBV12-4; 8 nucleotides match TRBD1. The CDR3 consists of 14 residues. The junction had 10 bases not matched to a gene; V was cut back by 1 base and J by 12 bases. In DNA form, the CDR3 reads TGTGCCAGCAGTTTAGATATCGACAGGGGAAAAACTTTCTTT. It yields the protein CASSLDIDRGKTFF.

This clonotype was counted at least ten times. An end of the junction differs from the germline gene, which may be a read error. The chain joins TRBV7-2 to TRBJ2-7, with TRBD1 matching over 8 bases. CDR3 length: 14 residues. Germline values: CDR1 SGHTA, CDR2 FQGNSA. The CDR3 region has the DNA TGCGCCAGCAGCCAAGGGGACAGGACCTACGAGCAGTACTTC. It yields the protein CASSQGDRTYEQYF.

The genes are TRBV7-3 and TRBJ2-5; D is unresolved. Germline values: CDR1 SGHTA, CDR2 FQGTGA. Deletions cut 3 bases from V and 5 bases from J, with 16 bases between. The length of the CDR3 is 15 residues. CDR3 loop: CASSLALGPMETQYF. The CDR3 DNA reads as TGTGCCAGCAGCTTGGCTCTGGGCCCCATGGAGACCCAGTACTTC.

This CDR3 reads CASSLTGRSTEAFF. The CDR3 DNA follows: TGTGCCAGCAGTTTAACGGGCAGGAGCACTGAAGCTTTCTTT. The chain recombines TRBV12-3 or TRBV12-4 with TRBJ1-1; no firm D call. Between the trimmed V and J ends, which lost 2 bases and 4 bases, there was a span of 11 bases. The CDR3 is 14 residues long.

This clonotype was recorded at least ten times. V and J are TRBV7-2 and TRBJ2-7, with TRBD2 identical over 9 bases. Germline V gene sequence: CDR1 SGHTA, CDR2 FQGNSA. The ends lost 5 bases at V and 2 bases at J; junction bases unmatched: 7. The CDR3 has 15 amino acids. The CDR3 loop reads CASSGEGGRAYEQYF. CDR3 nucleotide sequence: TGTGCCAGCAGCGGCGAGGGCGGGAGGGCCTACGAGCAGTACTTC.

This clonotype showed up many times. The V gene is TRBV20-1, the J gene TRBJ1-2, with 7 nucleotides matching TRBD1. Looked up from germline, CDR1 is DFQATT and CDR2 is SNEGSKA (reference sequence). This CDR3 contains 12 residues. Trimming cost V 3 bases and J 4 bases; bases outside gene matches: 2. CDR3 in DNA: TGCAGTGCTAGCCCAGGGGGCTATGGCTACACCTTC. Its translation: CSASPGGYGYTF.

The chain carries TRBV5-1 and TRBJ2-6, with a tentative D call TRBD1 (5 bases). Germline assignment: CDR1 SGHRS and CDR2 YFSETQ. V lost 0 bases to trimming and J lost 4 bases, with 11 bases between them. The CDR3 sequence is 16 residues long. CDR3 coding DNA: TGCGCCAGCAGCTTGGCGGCAGGGTCAGGGGCCAACGTCCTGACTTTC. Translation gives CASSLAAGSGANVLTF.

This chain uses TRBV7-2 with TRBJ2-2, with D perhaps matching TRBD1 (6 bases). CDR3 length: 15 residues. Trimming stripped 3 bases from V and 6 bases from J, with 14 bases between. Germline-derived CDR1 and CDR2 are SGHTA and FQGNSA. DNA of the CDR3: TGTGCCAGCAGCTTGGATAGCAGGGGCCCCGGGGAGCTGTTTTTT. It specifies CASSLDSRGPGELFF.